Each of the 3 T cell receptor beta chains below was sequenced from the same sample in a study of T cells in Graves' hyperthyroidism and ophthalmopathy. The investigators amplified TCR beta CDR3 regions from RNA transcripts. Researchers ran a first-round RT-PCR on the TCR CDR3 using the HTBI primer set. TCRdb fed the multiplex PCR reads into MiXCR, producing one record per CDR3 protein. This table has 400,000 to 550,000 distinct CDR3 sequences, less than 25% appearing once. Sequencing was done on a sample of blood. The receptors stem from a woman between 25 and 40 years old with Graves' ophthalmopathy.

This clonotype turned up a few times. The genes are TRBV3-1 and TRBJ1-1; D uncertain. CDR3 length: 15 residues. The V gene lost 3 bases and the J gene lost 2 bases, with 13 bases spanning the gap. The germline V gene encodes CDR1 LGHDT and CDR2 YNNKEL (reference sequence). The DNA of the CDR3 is TGTGCCAGCAGCCAGACTAATACACCAAACACTGAAGCTTTCTTT. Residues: CASSQTNTPNTEAFF.

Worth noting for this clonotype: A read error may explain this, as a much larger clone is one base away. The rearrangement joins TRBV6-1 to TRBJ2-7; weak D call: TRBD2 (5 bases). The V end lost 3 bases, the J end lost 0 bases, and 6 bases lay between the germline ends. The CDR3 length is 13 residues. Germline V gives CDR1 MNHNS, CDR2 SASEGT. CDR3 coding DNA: TGTGCCAGCAGTGACGGGGTCTCCTACGAGCAGTACGTC. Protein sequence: CASSDGVSYEQYV.

CDR3 loop: CASSLAEKAEAFF. In nucleotides, the CDR3 is TGTGCCAGCAGTTTGGCCGAAAAGGCTGAAGCTTTCTTT. The chain uses TRBV12-3 or TRBV12-4 and TRBJ1-1; D is undetermined. This CDR3 is 13 amino acids long. Trimming removed 3 bases from V and 6 bases from J, with 11 bases in between.